The 24 T cell receptor beta chains below all came from one sample that was sequenced in a study of HIV-infected patients and healthy controls. 450 to 600 ng RNA was reverse transcribed with alpha and beta constant-region primers. Using multiplexing indices, alpha and beta chain libraries were generated apart by chain-specific third strand synthesis. TCRdb called the 5' RACE reads again in MiXCR, with one record for every CDR3 protein. The data show around 26,000 distinct CDR3 sequences, 8.5% seen once. Whole blood was used without fractionation, so all unsorted peripheral T cells were included. Sequences were obtained from blood. Receptors originate from an adult in good health.

This clonotype is classed as medium-sized. This rearrangement joins TRBV5-1 to TRBJ1-1; possible D gene TRBD1, 5 bases. CDR3 length equals 12 residues. Trimming left V 5 bases short and J 5 bases short, with 10 bases between. Germline assignment: CDR1 SGHRS and CDR2 YFSETQ. The CDR3 here is CASRGPGTEAFF. CDR3 DNA: TGCGCCAGCAGGGGGCCGGGGACTGAAGCTTTCTTT.

This clonotype was seen a handful of times. The chain carries TRBV15 and TRBJ2-5, with D tentatively TRBD2 (6 bases). CDR1 and CDR2 (germline): LNHNV, YYDKDF (reference sequence). The V and J ends lost 5 bases and 3 bases respectively, with 13 bases between them. This CDR3 contains 14 residues. The CDR3 region is CATSFGLSKETQYF. CDR3 nucleotides: TGTGCCACCAGCTTTGGACTATCTAAAGAGACCCAGTACTTC.

This clonotype was seen repeatedly, ten times or more. The rearrangement joins TRBV30 to TRBJ1-2; no clear D gene. This CDR3 contains 14 residues. Deletions cut 6 bases from V and 8 bases from J, with 22 bases between. From germline, CDR1 is GTSNPN and CDR2 SVGIG (reference sequence). The CDR3: CACVGPQVGGGYTF. CDR3 coding DNA: TGTGCCTGTGTAGGGCCCCAGGTGGGCGGAGGCTACACCTTC. The entire variable domain, with the rest obtained from reference TRBV30 and TRBJ1-2, is as follows: SQTIHQWPATLVQPVGSPLSLECTVEGTSNPNLYWYRQAAGRGLQLLFYSVGIGQISSEVPQNLSASRPQDRQFILSSKKLLLSDSGFYLCACVGPQVGGGYTFGSGTRLTVV.

This clonotype has a count of ten or more. The chain uses TRBV5-1 and TRBJ1-1; TRBD1 matches at 9 bases. The junction had 9 bases not matched to a gene; V was cut back by 5 bases and J by 1 base. The CDR3 length is 16 residues. Per germline, CDR1 SGHRS and CDR2 YFSETQ. The CDR3 here is CASSWDRVHRNTEAFF. CDR3 bases: TGCGCCAGCAGTTGGGACAGGGTTCATCGGAACACTGAAGCTTTCTTT.

This clonotype appeared many times. The chain has TRBV7-2 and TRBJ1-5, with 7 bases aligning to TRBD1. The J segment lost 2 bases and the V segment lost 6 bases, leaving 1 base of the junction unmatched. The CDR3 loop spans 13 amino acids. Germline V gives CDR1 SGHTA, CDR2 FQGNSA. The CDR3 protein is CASRQGRNQPQHF. In nucleotides, the CDR3 is TGTGCCAGCAGACAGGGGCGCAATCAGCCCCAGCATTTT.

This clonotype was observed at least ten times. J is TRBJ1-2 and V is TRBV6-6, with unresolved D. CDR3 length equals 13 residues. Germline V gene sequence: CDR1 MNHNY, CDR2 SVGAGI (reference sequence). Trimming took off 6 bases at V and 4 bases at J, with 12 bases between the two ends. The CDR3 DNA reads TGTGCCAGCAGCTTTACCCCAGCCTATGGCTACACCTTC. Translation: CASSFTPAYGYTF.

The sample holds many counts of this clonotype. V gene TRBV27 combines with J gene TRBJ1-2; no firm D call. Trimming took 1 base from V and 6 from J, leaving 18 bases between them. Germline assignment: CDR1 MNHEY and CDR2 SMNVEV (reference sequence). This CDR3 is built from 16 residues. The CDR3 nucleotides are TGTGCCAGCAGTTTATACCGGGTGGCAAACGAGGATGGCTACACCTTC. Its translation: CASSLYRVANEDGYTF.

This clonotype was counted a few times. The gene calls are TRBV3-1 and TRBJ2-7; 9 nucleotides match TRBD1. With V trimmed by 1 base and J by 6 bases, 7 bases remained unmatched. The CDR3 has 15 amino acids. In germline, CDR1 is LGHDT, CDR2 YNNKEL (reference sequence). This chain's CDR3 is CASSQGDRVKFEQYF. In DNA form, the CDR3 reads TGTGCCAGCAGCCAAGGGGACAGGGTAAAGTTCGAGCAGTACTTC.

V usage is TRBV7-9 and J usage is TRBJ1-5, with unresolved D. Germline V gene data show CDR1 as SEHNR and CDR2 as FQNEAQ (reference sequence). V lost 1 base and J 6 bases, leaving 13 bases between the germline ends. There are 15 residues in the CDR3. CDR3 DNA sequence: TGTGCCAGCAGCTTAGTTGGGGAATTCGGTCAGCCCCAGCATTTT. Translated, it gives CASSLVGEFGQPQHF.

At least ten counts were recorded for this clonotype. V and J are TRBV7-6 and TRBJ2-2, with 9 bases that match TRBD1. Trimming took 7 bases from V and 4 from J; bases not matched to a gene: 7. The CDR3 totals 15 residues. Germline V gene sequence: CDR1 SGHVS, CDR2 FNYEAQ. CDR3 amino acids: CASTPGTGLTGELFF. The CDR3 bases are TGTGCCAGCACCCCCGGGACAGGGCTCACCGGGGAGCTGTTTTTT.

This clonotype was seen ten or more times. One end of the junction does not line up with germline, which may come from a read error. The chain is built from TRBV7-7 and TRBJ1-3, with 9 positions matching TRBD1. Germline V gene lookup returns CDR1 SSHAT and CDR2 FNYEAQ (reference sequence). The CDR3 runs 17 residues. The CDR3 bases are TGTGCTAGCAGCTTAGGACCGGGACAGGGAACTGGTAACACCATATATTTT. Translated: CASSLGPGQGTGNTIYF.

This clonotype appeared a few times. V gene TRBV24-1 combines with J gene TRBJ1-1; weak D call: TRBD1 (6 bases). V shed 2 bases and J shed 8 bases, with 11 bases lying between them. Looked up from germline, CDR1 is KGHDR and CDR2 is SFDVKD. The CDR3 consists of 13 residues. CDR3: CATSDSQGSEAFF. Written as DNA, the CDR3 is TGTGCCACCAGTGATTCACAGGGCTCCGAAGCTTTCTTT.

This clonotype was found a few times. This sequence joins TRBV18 and TRBJ1-5, with 7 bases lining up with TRBD1. This CDR3 comprises 14 residues. V gave up 3 bases and J gave up 9 bases; unmatched junction bases: 8. The germline gives CDR1 KGHSH, CDR2 LQKENI. The CDR3 bases are TGTGCCAGCTCACCGTCACAGGGGCCGGGGCCCCAGCATTTT. Protein: CASSPSQGPGPQHF.

V usage is TRBV12-3 or TRBV12-4 and J usage is TRBJ2-1; 8 bases align to TRBD2. Unmatched junction bases numbered 9, after V lost 5 bases and J lost 9 bases. This CDR3 has 14 residues. The CDR3 spells CASSPRTSRTEQFF. The CDR3 nucleotides read TGTGCCAGCAGTCCCAGGACTAGCAGGACTGAGCAGTTCTTC.

This chain joins TRBV7-6 and TRBJ2-6; no definite D call. The CDR3 extends over 14 amino acids. Germline values: CDR1 SGHVS, CDR2 FNYEAQ. Trimming cost V 5 bases and J 1 base, with 6 bases left between them. The CDR3 region has the DNA TGTGCCAGCAGCCCCACGTCTGGGGCCAACGTCCTGACTTTC. Its translation is CASSPTSGANVLTF. The full variable domain, completed using reference TRBV7-6 and TRBJ2-6, is GAGVSQSPRYKVTKRGQDVALRCDPISGHVSLYWYRQALGQGPEFLTYFNYEAQQDKSGLPNDRFSAERPEGSISTLTIQRTEQRDSAMYRCASSPTSGANVLTFGAGSRLTVL.

The chain uses TRBV5-6 and TRBJ1-4; D call uncertain. V was cut by 0 bases and J by 12 bases, with 12 bases left in between. Germline CDR1 reads SGHDT; CDR2 reads YYEEEE. There are 13 residues in the CDR3. This chain's CDR3 is CASSLDLRKELFF. The CDR3 DNA is TGTGCCAGCAGCTTGGATTTAAGGAAGGAACTGTTTTTT.

This clonotype was counted at least ten times. The V gene is TRBV20-1, the J gene TRBJ1-4; TRBD1 matches 11 bases. Per the germline V gene, CDR1 is DFQATT and CDR2 is SNEGSKA (reference sequence). The CDR3 extends over 15 amino acids. The J segment lost 6 bases and the V segment lost 2 bases, leaving 5 bases of the junction unmatched. CDR3 bases: TGCAGTGCTAGACCTGGGACAGGGGGTTATGAAAAACTGTTTTTT. The encoded protein is CSARPGTGGYEKLFF.

This clonotype was seen ten or more times. This chain links TRBV7-2 with TRBJ2-1, with TRBD2 matching 8 bases. The germline V gene encodes CDR1 SGHTA and CDR2 FQGNSA. Germline trimming cut 0 bases from V and 7 bases from J; bases unmatched to any gene: 5. This CDR3 has 15 residues. CDR3 coding DNA: TGTGCCAGCAGCTTAGCTCCGGGGGGGCTGAATGAGCAGTTCTTC. Encoded protein: CASSLAPGGLNEQFF.

This clonotype occurred many times. This chain links TRBV12-3 or TRBV12-4 with TRBJ2-1; D unresolved. This CDR3 is 12 amino acids long. V lost 7 bases to trimming and J lost 3 bases, with 7 bases between them. The CDR3 sequence: CASIIGYNEQFF. The CDR3 DNA sequence: TGTGCCAGCATAATAGGCTACAATGAGCAGTTCTTC.

Many counts were recorded for this clonotype. The chain employs TRBV5-6 and TRBJ2-3, with TRBD2 matching 9 bases. J gave up 4 bases and V 3 bases, and 6 bases lay outside the gene matches. The CDR3 has 15 amino acids. The germline V gene has CDR1 SGHDT and CDR2 YYEEEE. CDR3 nucleotides: TGTGCCAGCAGCTCTCTAGCGGGGCCCGCAGATACGCAGTATTTT. Amino acid sequence: CASSSLAGPADTQYF.

This clonotype showed up many times. CDR3 DNA: TGTGCCAGTAGTATTGGCAGGCCAGCCATTGAAGCTTTCTTT. It is translated as CASSIGRPAIEAFF. The rearrangement uses TRBV19 and TRBJ1-1; D uncertain. The CDR3 length is 14 residues. Trimming cost V 3 bases and J 7 bases, with 15 bases left between them. Germline V gives CDR1 LNHDA, CDR2 SQIVND (reference sequence).

This clonotype was counted ten times or more. V gene TRBV18 combines with J gene TRBJ2-5; D is tentatively TRBD1 or TRBD2 (5 bases each). The CDR3 loop spans 13 amino acids. V lost 1 base, J lost 4 bases, and 7 bases lay in between. CDR1 is KGHSH and CDR2 is LQKENI in the germline V gene. CDR3 sequence: CASSPRDLETQYF. CDR3 coding DNA: TGTGCCAGCTCACCACGGGACCTAGAGACCCAGTACTTC.

This clonotype was observed many times. The V call is TRBV29-1, the J call TRBJ2-2; D assignment may be TRBD1 or TRBD2 (5 bases each). The CDR3 has 13 amino acids. The germline V gene encodes CDR1 SQVTM and CDR2 ANQGSEA. The V end lost 6 bases, the J end lost 5 bases, and 13 bases lay between the germline ends. Here the CDR3 reads CSVRGSGTGELFF. In DNA form, the CDR3 reads TGCAGCGTCCGCGGGTCAGGGACCGGGGAGCTGTTTTTT.

This clonotype was seen many times. V and J are TRBV28 and TRBJ2-1; D gene uncertain. V lost 5 bases, J lost 5 bases, and 13 bases lay in between. CDR1 is MDHEN, CDR2 SYDVKM, per germline. The CDR3 sequence is 14 residues long. The CDR3 sequence: CASSPSDGDNEQFF. CDR3 DNA sequence: TGTGCCAGCAGTCCTTCGGACGGAGACAATGAGCAGTTCTTC.